The sequence of this TCR beta chain was determined in a study of blood T cells in healthy people across ages. The second PCR ran about 6 to 11 cycles with a sample-barcoded 5' primer and J-beta primers. No fewer than 3 million CDR3-containing paired-end reads came from each sample. From the 5' RACE reads, TCRdb called clonotypes with MiXCR, one entry per CDR3 protein. The sample contains some 320,000 distinct CDR3 sequences, roughly 26% of which appear only once. Concerning this clonotype itself: Its antigen is undetermined.

Peripheral blood from each donor was collected in a volume of 9.5 to 10 milliliters. There are 15 residues in the CDR3. V lost 3 bases, J lost 0 bases, and 9 bases lay in between. General study points: Naive T cell percentage showed a strong correlation with TCR beta diversity. Investigators viewed diversity estimates from one million T cells as underestimates, the study reported.

The rearrangement links TRBV12-3 or TRBV12-4 to TRBJ2-4; no definite D call. Sequences were obtained from blood. This receptor was taken from a woman in her seventies in good health. The chain's CDR3 is CASSLVGLAKNIQYF. CDR3 coding DNA: TGTGCCAGCAGTTTGGTAGGGCTAGCCAAAAACATTCAGTACTTC.